This T cell receptor beta chain came from a study of response to subunit inactivated influenza vaccine. One entry per CDR3 protein results from TCRdb running MiXCR on the RT-PCR reads. This sample yields over 400,000 distinct CDR3 sequences, of which roughly 13% are seen a single time; about an eighth belongs to the top ten. The starting material was PBMCs from blood, obtained more than 35 days after vaccination. This sequence was found in a middle-aged man who received an inactivated influenza vaccine.

CDR3 bases: TGTGCCAGCAGCCATCGCCCGGGACTCGACAATGAGCAGTTCTTC. This gives the protein CASSHRPGLDNEQFF. This sequence joins TRBV4-2 and TRBJ2-1; D is possibly TRBD2 (6 bases). Trimming pared 3 bases from V and 5 bases from J, leaving 14 bases between. Germline assignment: CDR1 LGHNA and CDR2 YNFKEQ. The CDR3 length is 15 residues.